The rows below give T cell receptor beta chains drawn from one sample of a study of T cell repertoires in cytomegalovirus infection. The antigens of these receptors remain unknown. TCRdb reprocessed the reads with MiXCR, giving one entry per CDR3 protein. The table includes around 500,000 distinct CDR3 sequences, under 45% detected once. Sequences were derived from cultured PBMCs, sampled from culture after CMV antigen stimulation. Source of these receptors: a human donor in good health (CMV status not recorded). Some clones in this sample may be carry-over from other donors' samples. Each CDR3 is given with its conserved first and last residue. D genes are given only for firm matches. Clone size is given for some rows only: seen once, a few or many times, or a class if the clone is expanded.

d_gene	v_gene	j_gene	abundance	CDR3nt	CDR3aa
TRBD1	TRBV4-1	TRBJ1-1	NA	TGCGCCAGCAGCCGCCGGGACAGTCGGGACACTGAAGCTTTCTTT	CASSRRDSRDTEAFF
NA	TRBV23-1	TRBJ2-4	NA	TGCGCCAGCAGTCAATCAAATTACAGGGTAGGAGACATTCAGTACTTC	CASSQSNYRVGDIQYF
NA	TRBV2	TRBJ2-7	NA	TGTGCCAGCAGGGGAAATGCCTACGAGCAGTACTTC	CASRGNAYEQYF
NA	TRBV12-3/TRBV12-4	TRBJ2-5	NA	TGTGCCAGCAGTTTAAGGCCCCCAGGGTACCAAGAGACCCAGTACTTC	CASSLRPPGYQETQYF
NA	TRBV19	TRBJ1-2	NA	TGTGCCAGCCGGGGGGACTATGGCTACACCTTC	CASRGDYGYTF
TRBD2	TRBV20-1	TRBJ2-7	NA	TGCAGTGCCGTTCCGGGACTAGCGGGTACCGGGGACGAGCAGTACTTC	CSAVPGLAGTGDEQYF
NA	TRBV7-2	TRBJ2-1	few	TGTGCCAGCAGCCAAAGCCGTAGTTCGGTTGAGCAGTTCTTC	CASSQSRSSVEQFF
TRBD2	TRBV6-5	TRBJ2-1	NA	TGTGCCAGCAGTTCCGGGACTAGCTGGGACCCGGTAAGCTCCTACAATGAGCAGTTCTTC	CASSSGTSWDPVSSYNEQFF
TRBD1	TRBV7-9	TRBJ2-7	NA	TGTGCCAGCAGCCGGGACAGCTCTGGCGAGCAGTACTTC	CASSRDSSGEQYF
TRBD2	TRBV20-1	TRBJ2-5	NA	TGCAGTGCTACGGGGGGTAGCGGGCCACAAGAGACCCAGTACTTC	CSATGGSGPQETQYF
NA	TRBV6-2/TRBV6-3	TRBJ1-1	few	TGTGCCAGCAGTTTTACCCCTTTTGAGGGGAACACTGAAGCTTTCTTT	CASSFTPFEGNTEAFF
NA	TRBV2	TRBJ2-1	NA	TGTGCCAGCAGTGAGGCCTACAGGGAAGCGAGACGGTTCTTC	CASSEAYREARRFF
NA	TRBV7-9	TRBJ2-2	few	TGTGCCAGCAGCTTACTAGTGAACACCGGGGAGCTGTTTTTT	CASSLLVNTGELFF
NA	TRBV28	TRBJ1-5	few	TGTGCCAGCAGTTTACCCGCCGGGCCCCAGCATTTT	CASSLPAGPQHF
NA	TRBV7-2	TRBJ2-1	few	TGTGCCAGCAGCTTAGATGGACACGGGCAGTTCTTC	CASSLDGHGQFF
NA	TRBV11-2	TRBJ1-6	NA	TGTGCCAGCAGCTTAGAGGCCACCAGCTCCTATAATTCACCCCTCCACTTT	CASSLEATSSYNSPLHF